The clone carrying this TCR beta chain was counted once. Trimming cost V 0 bases and J 7 bases; bases outside gene matches: 11. The CDR3 runs to 17 residues. The germline CDR1 and CDR2 sequences are SGHRS and YFSETQ. The data were taken from a study of T cell responses to AZD1222 COVID-19 vaccine. Looking at the study overall: Combined were second doses at about 4 or about 12 weeks.

TCRdb's table, derived via immunoSEQ multiplex PCR, lists solely in-frame clones and lacks some. The sample includes 85,000 to 130,000 clones, approximately 89% of them seen just once. The clonotype comes from an adult in good health. V and J are TRBV5-1 and TRBJ2-1, with TRBD2 matching 9 bases. Sequencing was performed on peripheral blood, taken on day 0 of AZD1222 vaccination. The CDR3 spells CASSLASGGFIGNEQFF. Here the CDR3 DNA reads TGCGCCAGCAGCTTGGCAAGCGGGGGGTTTATTGGTAATGAGCAGTTCTTC.